This T cell receptor beta chain was sequenced during a study of response to subunit inactivated influenza vaccine. Study results and caveats: The study's authors posited that every seasonal influenza vaccination enlists few new T cells.

TCRdb itself ran the RT-PCR reads through MiXCR, one entry per CDR3 protein. The sample includes about 300,000 distinct CDR3 sequences, 21% seen only once; the top ten take about 9.4%. V shed 3 bases and J shed 0 bases, with 17 bases lying between them. The CDR3 sequence is 17 residues long. Per germline, CDR1 SGDLS and CDR2 YYNGEE. On this clonotype itself: Its target is not known.

The V and J genes are TRBV9 and TRBJ2-3, with unresolved D. This sequence was found in a man aged 45 to 75 who received an inactivated influenza vaccine. The material sequenced was PBMCs from blood, taken roughly 20 months after vaccination. The CDR3 coding sequence is TGTGCCAGCAGCGCTGCGATCGGGCGGCCCAGCACAGATACGCAGTATTTT. Its protein product is CASSAAIGRPSTDTQYF.